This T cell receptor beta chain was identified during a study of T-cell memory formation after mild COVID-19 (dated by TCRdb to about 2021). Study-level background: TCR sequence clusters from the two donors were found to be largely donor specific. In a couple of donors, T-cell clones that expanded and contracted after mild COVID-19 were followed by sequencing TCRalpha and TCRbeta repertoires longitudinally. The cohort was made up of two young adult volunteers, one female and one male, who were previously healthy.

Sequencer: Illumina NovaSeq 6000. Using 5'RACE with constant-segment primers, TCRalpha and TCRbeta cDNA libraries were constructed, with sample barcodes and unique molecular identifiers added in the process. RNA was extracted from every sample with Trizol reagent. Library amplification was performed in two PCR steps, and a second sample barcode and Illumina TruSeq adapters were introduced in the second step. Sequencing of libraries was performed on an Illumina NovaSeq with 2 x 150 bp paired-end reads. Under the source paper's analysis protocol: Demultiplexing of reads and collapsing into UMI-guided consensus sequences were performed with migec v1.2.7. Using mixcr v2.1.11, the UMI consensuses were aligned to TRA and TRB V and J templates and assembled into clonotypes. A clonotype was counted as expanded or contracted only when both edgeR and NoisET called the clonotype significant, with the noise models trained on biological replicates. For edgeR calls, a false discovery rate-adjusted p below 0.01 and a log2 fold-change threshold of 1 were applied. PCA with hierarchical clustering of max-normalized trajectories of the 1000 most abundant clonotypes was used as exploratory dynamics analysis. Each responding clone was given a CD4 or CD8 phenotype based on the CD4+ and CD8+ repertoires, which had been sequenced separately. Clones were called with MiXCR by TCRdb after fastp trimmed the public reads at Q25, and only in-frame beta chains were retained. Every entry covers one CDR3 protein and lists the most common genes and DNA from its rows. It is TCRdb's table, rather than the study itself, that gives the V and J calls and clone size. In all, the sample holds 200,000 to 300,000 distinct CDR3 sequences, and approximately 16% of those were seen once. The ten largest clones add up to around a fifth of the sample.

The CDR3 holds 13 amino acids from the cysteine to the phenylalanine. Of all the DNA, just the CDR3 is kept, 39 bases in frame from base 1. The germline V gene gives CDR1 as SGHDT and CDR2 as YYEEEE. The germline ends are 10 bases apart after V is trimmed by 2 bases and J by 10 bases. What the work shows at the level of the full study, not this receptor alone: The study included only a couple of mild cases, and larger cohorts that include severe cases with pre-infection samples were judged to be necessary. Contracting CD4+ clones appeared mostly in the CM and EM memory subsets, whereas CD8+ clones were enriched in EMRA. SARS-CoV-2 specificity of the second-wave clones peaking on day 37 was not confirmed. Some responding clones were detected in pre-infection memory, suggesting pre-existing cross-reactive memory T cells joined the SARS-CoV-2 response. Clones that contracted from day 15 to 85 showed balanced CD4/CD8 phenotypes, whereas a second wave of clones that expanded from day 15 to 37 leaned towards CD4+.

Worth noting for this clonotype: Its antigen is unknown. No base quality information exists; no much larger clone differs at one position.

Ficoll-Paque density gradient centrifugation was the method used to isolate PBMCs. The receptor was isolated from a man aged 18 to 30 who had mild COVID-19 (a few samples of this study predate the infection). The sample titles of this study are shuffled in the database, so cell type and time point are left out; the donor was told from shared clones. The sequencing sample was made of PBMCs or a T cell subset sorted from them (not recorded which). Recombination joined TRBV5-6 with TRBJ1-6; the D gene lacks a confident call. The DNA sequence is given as TGTGCCAGCAGCTTTCAGTCGCCATCACCCCTCCACTTT. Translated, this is CASSFQSPSPLHF.